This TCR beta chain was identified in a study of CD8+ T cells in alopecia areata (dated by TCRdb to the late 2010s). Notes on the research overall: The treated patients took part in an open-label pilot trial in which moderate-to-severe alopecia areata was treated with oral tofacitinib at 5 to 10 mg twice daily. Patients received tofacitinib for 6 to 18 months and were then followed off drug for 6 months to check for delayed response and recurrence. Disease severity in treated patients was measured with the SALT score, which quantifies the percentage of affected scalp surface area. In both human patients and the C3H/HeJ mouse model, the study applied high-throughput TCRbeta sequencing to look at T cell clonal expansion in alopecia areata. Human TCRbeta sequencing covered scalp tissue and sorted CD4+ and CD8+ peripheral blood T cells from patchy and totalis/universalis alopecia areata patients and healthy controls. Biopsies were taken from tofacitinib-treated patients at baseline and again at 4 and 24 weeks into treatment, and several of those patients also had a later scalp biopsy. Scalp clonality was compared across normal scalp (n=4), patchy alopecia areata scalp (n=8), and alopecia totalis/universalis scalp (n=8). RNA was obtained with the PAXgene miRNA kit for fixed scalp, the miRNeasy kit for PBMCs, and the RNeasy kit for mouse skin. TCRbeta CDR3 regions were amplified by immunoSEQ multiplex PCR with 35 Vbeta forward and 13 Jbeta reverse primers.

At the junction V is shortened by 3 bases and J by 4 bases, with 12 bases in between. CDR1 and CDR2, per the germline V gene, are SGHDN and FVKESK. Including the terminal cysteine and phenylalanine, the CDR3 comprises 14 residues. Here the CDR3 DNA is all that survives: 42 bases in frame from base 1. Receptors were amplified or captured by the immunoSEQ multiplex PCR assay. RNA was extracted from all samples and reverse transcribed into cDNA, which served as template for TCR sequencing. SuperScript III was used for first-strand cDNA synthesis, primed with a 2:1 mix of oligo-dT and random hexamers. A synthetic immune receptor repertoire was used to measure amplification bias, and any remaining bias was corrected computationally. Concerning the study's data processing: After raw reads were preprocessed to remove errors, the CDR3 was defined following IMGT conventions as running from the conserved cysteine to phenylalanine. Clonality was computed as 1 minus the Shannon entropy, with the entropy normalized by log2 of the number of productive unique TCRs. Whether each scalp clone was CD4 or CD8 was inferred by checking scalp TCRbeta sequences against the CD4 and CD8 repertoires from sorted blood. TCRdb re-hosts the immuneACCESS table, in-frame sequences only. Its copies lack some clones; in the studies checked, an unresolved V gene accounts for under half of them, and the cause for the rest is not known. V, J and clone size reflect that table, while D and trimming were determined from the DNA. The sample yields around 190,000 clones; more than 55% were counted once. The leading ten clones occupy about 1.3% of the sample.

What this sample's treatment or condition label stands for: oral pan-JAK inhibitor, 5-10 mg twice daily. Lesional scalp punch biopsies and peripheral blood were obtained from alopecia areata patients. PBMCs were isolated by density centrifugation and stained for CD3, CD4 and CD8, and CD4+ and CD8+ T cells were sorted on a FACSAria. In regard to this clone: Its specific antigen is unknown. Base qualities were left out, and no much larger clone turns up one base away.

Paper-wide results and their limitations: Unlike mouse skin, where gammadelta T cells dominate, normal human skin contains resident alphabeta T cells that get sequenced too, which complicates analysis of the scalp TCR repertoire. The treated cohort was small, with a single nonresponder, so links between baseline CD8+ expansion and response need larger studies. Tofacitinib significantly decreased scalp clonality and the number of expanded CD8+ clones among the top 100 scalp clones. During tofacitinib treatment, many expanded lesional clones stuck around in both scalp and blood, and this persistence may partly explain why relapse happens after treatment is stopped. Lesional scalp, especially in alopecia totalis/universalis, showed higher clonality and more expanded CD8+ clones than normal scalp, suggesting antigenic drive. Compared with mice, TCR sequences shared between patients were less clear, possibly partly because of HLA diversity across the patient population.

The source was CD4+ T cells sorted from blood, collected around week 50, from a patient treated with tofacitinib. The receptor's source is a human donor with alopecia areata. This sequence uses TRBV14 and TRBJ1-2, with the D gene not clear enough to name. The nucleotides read TGTGCCAGCAGCCATGAGTGGGAACCCTATGGCTACACCTTC. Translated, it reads CASSHEWEPYGYTF.